This entry concerns a single T cell receptor beta chain. Antigen unknown. The data originate from a study of cytomegalovirus exposure and HLA in healthy donors. Notes on the study in general: By a later analysis, the bulk of CMV-associated TCR beta chains appeared HLA-restricted. When analyzed later, a missense DCLRE1C variant was found to be linked to TCR beta V- and J-gene trimming.

Healthy bone marrow donors formed the donor group. The germline V gene has CDR1 SGHVS and CDR2 FQNEAQ. V shed 1 base and J 3 bases; nucleotides not matched to a gene: 7. This CDR3 region has 16 residues. A multiplex PCR was run with 60 Vbeta primers and 13 Jbeta primers. The repertoire was sequenced with immunoSEQ multiplex PCR; TCRdb's copy has only in-frame clones and lacks some. The sample lists approximately 200,000 clones; roughly 77% were seen once. This sequence joins TRBV7-8 and TRBJ2-5; 8 positions agree with TRBD2. Input material: PBMCs. The clonotype originates from a man aged 25 to 45 in good health and CMV-seropositive. The CDR3 is CASSLGLAGWKETQYF. As DNA, the CDR3 is TGTGCCAGCAGCTTAGGTCTAGCGGGCTGGAAAGAGACCCAGTACTTC.